Listed below are T cell receptor beta chains from one sample, sequenced in a study of OX40 agonist ivuxolimab in advanced cancers. Method: immunoSEQ multiplex PCR; TCRdb's copy keeps in-frame clones and lacks some. The sample shows about 79,000 clones, about 91% of them seen only once. The material was CD4+ or CD8+ T cells sorted from blood, obtained in a trial of the OX40 agonist ivuxolimab. All receptors come from an adult with an advanced solid tumor such as melanoma, head and neck, liver or kidney cancer. Both conserved end residues are part of each CDR3. A D gene is named only where the DNA matches it firmly. Only part of the rows carry a size: once, few, many, or a class if the clone is expanded.

j_call cdr3_length v_call clone_size d_call cdr3_aa cdr3_nt
TRBJ2-2 16 TRBV28 - - CASRMGGARNTGELFF TGTGCCAGCCGAATGGGGGGGGCGAGGAACACCGGGGAGCTGTTTTTT
TRBJ1-4 15 TRBV5-4 - TRBD1 CASSLGDRGREKLFF TGTGCCAGCAGCTTGGGGGACAGGGGGCGTGAAAAACTGTTTTTT
TRBJ1-4 11 TRBV30 - - CAWSLKRKLFF TGTGCCTGGAGTCTCAAAAGGAAACTGTTTTTT
TRBJ2-7 13 TRBV11-2 - TRBD1 CASRLTGDREQYF TGTGCCAGCAGGTTAACAGGGGATCGCGAGCAGTACTTC
TRBJ2-7 18 TRBV19 - - CASSTSLGTADKRYEQYF TGTGCCAGTAGTACCTCATTGGGGACGGCTGATAAAAGGTACGAGCAGTACTTC
TRBJ2-1 15 TRBV5-1 - - CASSLLKSSYNEQFF TGCGCCAGCAGCTTGTTAAAGAGCTCCTACAATGAGCAGTTCTTC
TRBJ1-1 16 TRBV6-1 - - CASSEPGPQSPTEAFF TGTGCCAGCAGTGAACCGGGACCGCAGTCCCCCACTGAAGCTTTCTTT
TRBJ1-3 15 TRBV6-1 - TRBD1 CASRIGTGAGNTIYF TGTGCCAGCAGAATAGGGACAGGGGCTGGAAACACCATATATTTT
TRBJ1-2 16 TRBV28 once - CASSSALGGRNYGYTF TGTGCCAGCAGTTCTGCCCTTGGAGGGCGCAACTATGGCTACACCTTC
TRBJ1-4 14 TRBV6-1 - - CATLPGQINEKLFF TGTGCCACATTACCTGGACAGATTAATGAAAAACTGTTTTTT
TRBJ2-3 17 TRBV5-4 - TRBD2 CASSSLGLAGGPDTQYF TGTGCCAGCAGCTCCCTAGGACTAGCGGGAGGACCAGATACGCAGTATTTT
TRBJ2-7 12 TRBV18 - - CASSVDSYEQYF TGTGCCAGCTCAGTCGACAGCTACGAGCAGTACTTC
TRBJ1-1 13 TRBV6-5 - TRBD1 CASRRGQYTEAFF TGTGCCAGCAGGCGGGGACAGTACACTGAAGCTTTCTTT